In its sample, the clone carrying this T cell receptor (beta chain) was seen many times. The data originate from a study of T cells in Graves' hyperthyroidism and ophthalmopathy. Using RNA transcripts as the source, TCR beta CDR3 regions were amplified. The HTBI primer set was used in a first-round RT-PCR of the TCR CDR3. One entry per CDR3 protein, called by TCRdb with MiXCR from the multiplex PCR reads. The sample consists of fewer than 800,000 distinct CDR3 sequences, 15% to 20% of them appearing once. The CDR3 is 15 amino acids. Germline V lookup: CDR1 MDHEN, CDR2 SYDVKM. With 3 bases clipped from V and 7 bases from J, the junction kept 9 bases outside the gene matches.

Sequenced: blood. The TCR originated in a man younger than 35 with Graves' hyperthyroidism. The J gene is TRBJ2-7, the V gene TRBV28; 10 nucleotides agree with TRBD2. In nucleotides, the CDR3 is TGTGCCAGCAGTTTTTCAGGGACTAGCGATCCTGAGCAGTACTTC. It codes for CASSFSGTSDPEQYF. The whole variable domain, remainder taken from reference TRBV28 and TRBJ2-7, is DVKVTQSSRYLVKRTGEKVFLECVQDMDHENMFWYRQDPGLGLRLIYFSYDVKMKEKGDIPEGYSVSREKKERFSLILESASTNQTSMYLCASSFSGTSDPEQYFGPGTRLTVT.